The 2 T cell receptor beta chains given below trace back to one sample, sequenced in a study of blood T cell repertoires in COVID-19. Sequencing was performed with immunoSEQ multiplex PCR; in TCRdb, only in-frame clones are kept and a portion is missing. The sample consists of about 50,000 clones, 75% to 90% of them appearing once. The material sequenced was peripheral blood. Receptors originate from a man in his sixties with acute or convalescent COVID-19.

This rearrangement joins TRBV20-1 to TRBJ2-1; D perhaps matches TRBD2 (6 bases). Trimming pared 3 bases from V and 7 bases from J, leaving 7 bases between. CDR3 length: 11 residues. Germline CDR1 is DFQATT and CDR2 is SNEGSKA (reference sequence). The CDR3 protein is CSASGRNEQFF. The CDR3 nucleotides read TGCAGTGCTAGTGGGAGGAATGAGCAGTTCTTC.

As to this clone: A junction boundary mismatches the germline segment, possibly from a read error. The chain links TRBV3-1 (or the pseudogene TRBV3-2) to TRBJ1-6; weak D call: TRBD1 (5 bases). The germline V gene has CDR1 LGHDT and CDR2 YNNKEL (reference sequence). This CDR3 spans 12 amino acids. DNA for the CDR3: TGTGCCAGCAGCCAATTAGGGCAGGGCCTTGACTTT. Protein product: CASSQLGQGLDF.